This passage covers 22 T cell receptor beta chains from one sample sequenced in a study of response to subunit inactivated influenza vaccine. A single record per CDR3 protein comes from TCRdb applying MiXCR to the RT-PCR reads. The table shows about 570,000 distinct CDR3 sequences, with 11% occurring only once. This sample was also put to use in a study of T cells expressing NK-cell markers. As that study records: TCR beta cDNA was generated via 5'RACE template switching incorporating UMIs.

This specimen was PBMCs from blood, taken on the day of vaccination. The receptors derive from a man aged 50 to 59 who received an inactivated influenza vaccine.

Many counts were recorded for this clonotype. V is TRBV12-3 or TRBV12-4 and J is TRBJ1-5; 7 bases align to TRBD1. The V segment lost 3 bases and the J segment 3 bases; nucleotides outside the gene matches: 2. The CDR3 consists of 14 residues. The DNA of the CDR3 is TGTGCCAGCAGTTTTACAGGGGCCAATCAGCCCCAGCATTTT. Translation gives CASSFTGANQPQHF.

This chain links TRBV5-5 with TRBJ2-4, with 8 bases fitting TRBD1. Trimming took 0 bases from V and 3 from J; bases not matched to a gene: 5. Germline V gene data show CDR1 as SGHKS and CDR2 as YYEKEE (reference sequence). This CDR3 spans 16 amino acids. The CDR3 DNA reads TGTGCCAGCAGCTTGGGGCAGGGGGCGATCAAAAACATTCAGTACTTC. Protein sequence: CASSLGQGAIKNIQYF.

There are a few counts of this clonotype. The V and J genes are TRBV29-1 and TRBJ2-1; either TRBD1 or TRBD2 may supply D (5 bases each). Germline values: CDR1 SQVTM, CDR2 ANQGSEA. Trimming pared 3 bases from V and 8 bases from J, leaving 17 bases between. The CDR3 is made up of 14 amino acids. CDR3 sequence reads: CSVEEVWGSDEQFF. The CDR3 DNA follows: TGCAGCGTTGAGGAGGTTTGGGGGAGCGATGAGCAGTTCTTC.

This clonotype was seen repeatedly, ten times or more. The chain recombines TRBV29-1 with TRBJ2-5, with a tentative D call TRBD1 (5 bases). Trimming took off 6 bases at V and 9 bases at J, with 17 bases between the two ends. This CDR3 region has 12 residues. CDR1 is SQVTM, CDR2 ANQGSEA, per germline. The CDR3 protein is CSVLQDDWAQYF. The CDR3 nucleotides are TGCAGCGTGCTACAGGACGATTGGGCCCAGTACTTC.

This clonotype was observed a few times. The chain uses TRBV5-1 and TRBJ2-1; 8 nucleotides align to TRBD2. Unmatched junction bases numbered 7, after V lost 0 bases and J lost 5 bases. This CDR3 region has 16 residues. Germline V lookup: CDR1 SGHRS, CDR2 YFSETQ. The CDR3 sequence is CASSLVSGGPHNEQFF. The DNA of the CDR3 is TGCGCCAGCAGCTTGGTGTCGGGGGGGCCTCACAATGAGCAGTTCTTC.

V is TRBV9 and J is TRBJ1-1; tentative D call: TRBD1 (6 bases). The CDR3 runs to 15 residues. V was cut by 0 bases and J by 1 base, with 10 bases left in between. Germline V gene sequence: CDR1 SGDLS, CDR2 YYNGEE. CDR3 protein: CASSVVGGPNTEAFF. In DNA form, the CDR3 reads TGTGCCAGCAGCGTAGTCGGGGGGCCGAACACTGAAGCTTTCTTT.

This clonotype came up many times. The chain joins TRBV6-2 or TRBV6-3 to TRBJ1-1; no reliable D call. V lost 3 bases to trimming and J lost 1 base, with 6 bases between them. CDR3 length equals 13 residues. CDR1 is MNHEY, CDR2 SVGEGT, per germline. The chain's CDR3 is CASSYDGNTEAFF. CDR3 in DNA: TGTGCCAGCAGTTATGACGGGAACACTGAAGCTTTCTTT.

This chain uses TRBV30 with TRBJ2-7; D call uncertain. Trimming removed 3 bases at V and 0 bases at J, with 9 bases between. The CDR3 length is 13 residues. Germline V gene lookup returns CDR1 GTSNPN and CDR2 SVGIG (reference sequence). The CDR3 reads CAWSKGSSYEQYF. CDR3 DNA: TGTGCCTGGAGCAAAGGCAGCTCCTACGAGCAGTACTTC.

This clonotype appeared a few times. This chain links TRBV24-1 with TRBJ2-3; D could derive from TRBD1 or TRBD2 (5 bases each). Germline loops: CDR1 KGHDR, CDR2 SFDVKD. The CDR3 has 15 residues. V gave up 1 base and J gave up 1 base, with 8 bases separating them. The CDR3 DNA is TGTGCCACCAGTGATTTTCGGGGACGCACAGATACGCAGTATTTT. Translating it yields CATSDFRGRTDTQYF.

V is TRBV5-6 and J is TRBJ1-3; D is unresolved. V shed 4 bases and J shed 2 bases, with 16 bases lying between them. Germline V CDR1 and CDR2: SGHDT, YYEEEE. The CDR3 length is 16 residues. The CDR3 bases are TGTGCCAGCAGCCACTTGACAAACAGTGCTGGAAACACCATATATTTT. It encodes CASSHLTNSAGNTIYF.

The rearrangement links TRBV3-1 to TRBJ1-3, with 10 bases lining up with TRBD1. This CDR3 is 15 amino acids long. Looked up from germline, CDR1 is LGHDT and CDR2 is YNNKEL (reference sequence). After removal of 4 bases from V and 7 bases from J, the junction contained 7 bases not matched to a gene. CDR3 bases: TGTGCCAGCAGCCGCCCCCGGGACAGGGGTAACACCATATATTTT. It is translated as CASSRPRDRGNTIYF.

This clonotype was observed a few times. The J gene is TRBJ2-7, the V gene TRBV5-1, with D possibly TRBD1 on 5 matching bases. The CDR3 sequence is 16 residues long. Deletions cut 0 bases from V and 0 bases from J, with 13 bases between. Germline V gene sequence: CDR1 SGHRS, CDR2 YFSETQ. The CDR3 loop is CASSLAPAQASYEQYF. The CDR3 DNA reads TGCGCCAGCAGCTTGGCCCCGGCACAGGCCTCCTACGAGCAGTACTTC.

This clonotype was detected a few times. The chain employs TRBV6-6 and TRBJ2-1; D is possibly TRBD2 (5 bases). Germline CDR1 and CDR2: MNHNY and SVGAGI (reference sequence). This CDR3 comprises 13 residues. The V and J ends lost 4 bases and 8 bases respectively, with 12 bases between them. The CDR3 bases are TGTGCCAGCAGTTCAACACTAGGCGATGAGCAGTTCTTC. As protein: CASSSTLGDEQFF.

Many counts were recorded for this clonotype. The chain uses TRBV4-2 and TRBJ1-2, with TRBD1 as a possible D gene (6 bases). The ends were cut back, 3 bases at V and 4 bases at J, with 21 bases in the middle. The CDR3 has 17 amino acids. CDR1 is LGHNA, CDR2 YNFKEQ, per germline. DNA of the CDR3: TGTGCCAGCAGCCAGTCCTGGGGGCTATGGGCGAGCTATGGCTACACCTTC. Translated: CASSQSWGLWASYGYTF.

This clonotype was observed a few times. The gene calls are TRBV4-2 and TRBJ2-1, with a weak D call TRBD1 (6 bases). V was cut by 5 bases and J by 7 bases, with 9 bases left in between. Germline V gene sequence: CDR1 LGHNA, CDR2 YNFKEQ. The CDR3 contains 12 residues. CDR3 sequence: CASSKQGNEQFF. The CDR3, as DNA: TGTGCCAGCAGCAAACAGGGTAATGAGCAGTTCTTC.

This clonotype appeared many times. V gene TRBV7-9 combines with J gene TRBJ2-3; no firm D call. CDR3 length: 14 amino acids. Germline lookup yields CDR1 SEHNR and CDR2 FQNEAQ (reference sequence). Between the trimmed V and J ends, which lost 8 bases and 7 bases, there was a span of 19 bases. CDR3 protein: CASSIRQGQHTQYF. The CDR3, as DNA: TGTGCCAGCTCCATCAGACAAGGGCAACATACGCAGTATTTT.

This clonotype turned up a few times. The V call is TRBV18, the J call TRBJ1-1; D is uncertain. The CDR3 is 14 residues long. The germline V gene has CDR1 KGHSH and CDR2 LQKENI. V lost 1 base and J lost 3, with 9 bases in between. The DNA for the CDR3 is TGTGCCAGCTCACCACGGCCGAAGGACACTGAAGCTTTCTTT. It encodes CASSPRPKDTEAFF.

Only a few counts were recorded for this clonotype. The chain recombines TRBV12-3 or TRBV12-4 with TRBJ1-5, with TRBD1 matching over 7 bases. V was clipped by 3 bases and J by 5 bases; unmatched bases: 4. The CDR3 runs 14 residues. Written as DNA, the CDR3 is TGTGCCAGCAGTTTGACAGGGAGGCATCAGCCCCAGCATTTT. It encodes CASSLTGRHQPQHF.

CDR3 nucleotide sequence: TGTGCCAGCAGGGCTAGCGGGGGGCCCACAGATACGCAGTATTTT. The encoded protein is CASRASGGPTDTQYF. This chain links TRBV6-1 with TRBJ2-3; 11 positions agree with TRBD2. CDR1 is MNHNS, CDR2 SASEGT, per germline. The CDR3 covers 15 residues. V gave up 6 bases and J gave up 2 bases; unmatched junction bases: 4.

This rearrangement joins TRBV20-1 to TRBJ2-1; 8 positions match TRBD1. CDR1 and CDR2 from the germline V gene are DFQATT and SNEGSKA (reference sequence). The CDR3 contains 14 residues. The V and J ends lost 6 bases and 4 bases, in that order; junction bases with no gene match: 8. Here the CDR3 reads CSAGRQGKYNEQFF. In nucleotides, the CDR3 is TGCAGTGCGGGGAGACAGGGGAAATACAATGAGCAGTTCTTC.

A word on this clonotype: The germline gene is not matched at one end of the junction; a read error may be the cause. V usage is TRBV5-1 and J usage is TRBJ2-7; D remains ambiguous. From germline, CDR1 is SGHRS and CDR2 YFSETQ. The CDR3 consists of 13 residues. The CDR3 nucleotides are TGCGCCTGCAGCTTGGCACCATCCTACGAGCAGTACTTC. Its protein product is CACSLAPSYEQYF. The full variable domain, with the rest looked up from reference TRBV5-1 and TRBJ2-7, is KAGVTQTPRYLIKTRGQQVTLSCSPISGHRSVSWYQQTPGQGLQFLFEYFSETQRNKGNFPGRFSGRQFSNSRSEMNVSTLELGDSALYLCACSLAPSYEQYFGPGTRLTVT.

This clonotype has only a few counts. The rearrangement links TRBV7-9 to TRBJ2-4; D ambiguous. The CDR3 runs 12 residues. The V and J ends lost 10 bases and 3 bases respectively, with 10 bases between them. The germline CDR1 and CDR2 sequences are SEHNR and FQNEAQ (reference sequence). The CDR3 region has the DNA TGTGCCACCAGGACGGACAAAAACATTCAGTACTTC. Protein: CATRTDKNIQYF.